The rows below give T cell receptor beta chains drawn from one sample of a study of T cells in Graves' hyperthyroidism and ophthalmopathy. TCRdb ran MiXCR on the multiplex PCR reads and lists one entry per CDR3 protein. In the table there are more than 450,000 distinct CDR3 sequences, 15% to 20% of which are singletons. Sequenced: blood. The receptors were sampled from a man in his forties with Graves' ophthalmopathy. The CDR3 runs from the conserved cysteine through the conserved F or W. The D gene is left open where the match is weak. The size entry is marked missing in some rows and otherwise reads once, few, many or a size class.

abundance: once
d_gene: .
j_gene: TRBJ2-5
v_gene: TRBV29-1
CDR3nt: TGCAGCTTCTCGGGGTCTCTAGAGACCCAGTACTTC
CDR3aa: CSFSGSLETQYF

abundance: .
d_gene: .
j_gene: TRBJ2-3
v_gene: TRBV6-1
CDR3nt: TGTGCCAGCAGTGGCCCAACAAGGGGAGAGGGGGATGAAGATACGCAGTATTTT
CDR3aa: CASSGPTRGEGDEDTQYF

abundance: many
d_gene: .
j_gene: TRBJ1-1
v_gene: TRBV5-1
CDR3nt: TGCGCCAGCAGCTTGGCTGGTATAATGAACACTGAAGCTTTCTTT
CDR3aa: CASSLAGIMNTEAFF

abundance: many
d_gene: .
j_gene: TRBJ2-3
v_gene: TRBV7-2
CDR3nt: TGTGCCAGCAGTGCCCTCCTAGGCACAGATACGCAGTATTTT
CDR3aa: CASSALLGTDTQYF

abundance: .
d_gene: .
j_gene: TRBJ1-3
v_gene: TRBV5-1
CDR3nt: TGCGCCAGCAGCAAAGGGGGATCTGGAAACACCATATATTTT
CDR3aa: CASSKGGSGNTIYF

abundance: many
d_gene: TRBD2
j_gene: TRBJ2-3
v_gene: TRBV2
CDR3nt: TGTGCCAGCAGAGCCGGGACTAGCGGGAACTTCAGAGATACGCAGTATTTT
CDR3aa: CASRAGTSGNFRDTQYF

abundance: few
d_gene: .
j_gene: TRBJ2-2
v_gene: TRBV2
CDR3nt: TGTGCCAGCAGTGAAGCTGCCGGGGAGCTGTTTTTT
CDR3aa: CASSEAAGELFF

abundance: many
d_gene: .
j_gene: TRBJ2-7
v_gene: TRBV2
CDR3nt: TGTGCCACATCCTCCCGGGCAACCGCCTACGAGCAGTACTTC
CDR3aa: CATSSRATAYEQYF

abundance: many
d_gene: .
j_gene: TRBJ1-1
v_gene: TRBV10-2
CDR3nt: TGCGCCAGCAGTGAGGGCCGGGCCACTGAAGCTTTCTTT
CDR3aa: CASSEGRATEAFF

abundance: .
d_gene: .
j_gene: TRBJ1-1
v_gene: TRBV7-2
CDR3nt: TGTGCCAGCAGACGCACAGGGCAGGACACTGAAGCTTTCTTT
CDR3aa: CASRRTGQDTEAFF

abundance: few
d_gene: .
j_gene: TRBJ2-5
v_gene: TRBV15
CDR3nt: TGTGCCACCAGCCGGGACATTGGAAAAGAGACCCAGTACTTC
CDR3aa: CATSRDIGKETQYF

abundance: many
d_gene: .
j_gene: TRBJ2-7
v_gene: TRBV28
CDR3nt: TGTGCCAGCAGTTTCGTTGGCGAGCAGTACTTC
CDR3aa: CASSFVGEQYF

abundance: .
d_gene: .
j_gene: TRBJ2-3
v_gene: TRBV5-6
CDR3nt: TGTGCCAGCAGCCCCTCAATGCGGCAGTCAGATACGCAGTATTTT
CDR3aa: CASSPSMRQSDTQYF

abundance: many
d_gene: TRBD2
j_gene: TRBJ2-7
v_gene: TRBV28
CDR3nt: TGTGTCGTAGCGGGGCAGAGGTCCTACGAGCAGTACTTC
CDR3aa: CVVAGQRSYEQYF

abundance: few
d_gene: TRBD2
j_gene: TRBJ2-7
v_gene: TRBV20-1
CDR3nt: TGCAGTGCGACGGGAGGGGTCTACGAGCAGTACTTC
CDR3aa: CSATGGVYEQYF

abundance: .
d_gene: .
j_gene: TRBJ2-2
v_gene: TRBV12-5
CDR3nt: TGTGCTAGTGGTTTGGTACCGGGACCGGGGGAGCTGTTTTTT
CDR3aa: CASGLVPGPGELFF

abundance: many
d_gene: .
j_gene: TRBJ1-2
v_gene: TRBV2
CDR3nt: TGTGCCAGCAGTGAAGTCCAGCTAACTGGGACTGGCTACACCTTC
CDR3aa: CASSEVQLTGTGYTF

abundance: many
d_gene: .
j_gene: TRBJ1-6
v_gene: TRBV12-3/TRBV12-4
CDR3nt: TGTGCCAGCACTCCGAGCCCGCGGCAGCTAAATTCACCCCTCCACTTT
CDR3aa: CASTPSPRQLNSPLHF

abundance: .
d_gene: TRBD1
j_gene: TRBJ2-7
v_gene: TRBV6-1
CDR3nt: TGTGCCAGCAGTGGGGGGACAGGGGGCCGCCACGAGCAGTACTTC
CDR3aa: CASSGGTGGRHEQYF

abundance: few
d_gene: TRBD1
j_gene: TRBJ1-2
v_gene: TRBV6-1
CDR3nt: TGTGCCAGCAGTGTAATTCGGGACAGGTCCCGCTATGGCTACACCTTC
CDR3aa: CASSVIRDRSRYGYTF

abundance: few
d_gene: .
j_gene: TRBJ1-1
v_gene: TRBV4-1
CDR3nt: TGCGCCAGCAGCCCGCAAAGTAAAGGTGTCCCTGAAGCTTTCTTT
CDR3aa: CASSPQSKGVPEAFF

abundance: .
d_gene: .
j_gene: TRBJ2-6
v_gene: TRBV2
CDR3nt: TGTACCAGCAGTGAGTTCGGTGATGGGGCCAACGTCCTGACTTTC
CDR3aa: CTSSEFGDGANVLTF

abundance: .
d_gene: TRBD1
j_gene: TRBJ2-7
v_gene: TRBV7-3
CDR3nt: TGTGCCAGCAGCTTATCGGGGACAGCCAACAATGAGCAGTACTTC
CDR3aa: CASSLSGTANNEQYF

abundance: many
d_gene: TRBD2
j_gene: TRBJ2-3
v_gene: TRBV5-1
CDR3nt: TGCGCCAGCAGCCCGGGACTAGCGGGAGATACAGATACGCAGTATTTT
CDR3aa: CASSPGLAGDTDTQYF

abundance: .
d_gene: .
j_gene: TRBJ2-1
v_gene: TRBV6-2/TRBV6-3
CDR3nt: TGTGCCAGCAGTTACGTGCTCAGAAATCAATACAATGAGCAGTTCTTC
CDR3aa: CASSYVLRNQYNEQFF

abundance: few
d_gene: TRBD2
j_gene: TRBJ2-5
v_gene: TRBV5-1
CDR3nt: TGCGCCAGCAGACTAGCGGGGGCCCAGGAGACCCAGTACTTC
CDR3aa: CASRLAGAQETQYF

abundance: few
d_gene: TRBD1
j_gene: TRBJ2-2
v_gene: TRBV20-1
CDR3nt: TGCAGTTCGAGGGGACAGGGCCCCACCGGGGAGCTGTTTTTT
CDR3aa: CSSRGQGPTGELFF

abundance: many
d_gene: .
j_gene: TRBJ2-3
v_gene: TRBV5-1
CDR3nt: TGCGCCAGCAGCCCCTTTGAAGGGCTGATCACAGATACGCAGTATTTT
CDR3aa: CASSPFEGLITDTQYF

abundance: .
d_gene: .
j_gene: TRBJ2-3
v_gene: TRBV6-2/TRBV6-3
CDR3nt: TGTGCCAGCAGTCCTTACAGGTCGTCTCGGGATACGCAGTATTTT
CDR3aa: CASSPYRSSRDTQYF

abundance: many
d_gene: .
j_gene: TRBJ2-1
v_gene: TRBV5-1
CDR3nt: TGCGCCAGCAGCCCGACCGGGACGCACTATGAGCAGTTCTTC
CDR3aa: CASSPTGTHYEQFF

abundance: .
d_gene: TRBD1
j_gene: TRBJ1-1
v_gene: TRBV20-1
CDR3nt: TGCAGTGCTAGAGATCTCGATTTAGGGGGGACAGCTTATGGCACTGAAGCTTTCTTT
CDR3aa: CSARDLDLGGTAYGTEAFF